The 4 T cell receptor beta chains presented below share a single source sample, sequenced in a study of vaccination and CD4 T cells after COVID-19. These TCRs' antigens remain unknown. Treatment defined: roughly 10-day PBMC culture with coronavirus spike peptide pools or control peptides (ViraFEST assay). During the years 2011-2018, before the COVID-19 pandemic, the unexposed donor's CD4+ T cells were collected. Sequencing of DNA taken from cultured CD4+ T cells relied on the Oncomine TCR Beta short-read assay. TCRdb passed the PCR reads through MiXCR, listing each CDR3 protein once. The table includes thousands of distinct CDR3 sequences, 30% to 45% detected once. Sequenced: CD4+ T cells from blood, cultured in vitro. These receptors came from a human donor in good health.

The chain joins TRBV7-2 to TRBJ1-5, with TRBD1 as a possible D gene (6 bases). The CDR3 totals 16 residues. Germline V gives CDR1 SGHTA, CDR2 FQGNSA. Trimming left V 3 bases short and J 0 bases short, with 12 bases between. The CDR3 loop is CASSLGGGNSNQPQHF. As DNA, the CDR3 is TGTGCCAGCAGCTTGGGGGGCGGGAATAGCAATCAGCCCCAGCATTTT.

This clonotype was detected only a few times. V and J are TRBV30 and TRBJ2-1; D is ambiguous. The CDR3 totals 14 residues. Germline CDR1 reads GTSNPN; CDR2 reads SVGIG (reference sequence). With 0 bases removed from V and 8 bases from J, the gap between germline ends came to 14 bases. CDR3 region: CAWSVAPLGYEQFF. CDR3 nucleotide sequence: TGTGCCTGGAGTGTGGCGCCCCTAGGGTATGAGCAGTTCTTC.

The chain recombines TRBV5-1 with TRBJ1-2, with 8 bases fitting TRBD1. The germline V gene encodes CDR1 SGHRS and CDR2 YFSETQ. This CDR3 contains 15 residues. J gave up 6 bases and V 1 base, and 8 bases lay outside the gene matches. CDR3 loop: CASSLSTGGLDGYTF. CDR3 DNA: TGCGCCAGCAGCTTGTCAACAGGGGGTTTAGATGGCTACACCTTC.

This clonotype was seen only a few times. The chain uses TRBV12-3 or TRBV12-4 and TRBJ1-1, with D perhaps matching TRBD1 (5 bases). This CDR3 spans 13 amino acids. The V gene lost 6 bases and the J gene lost 10 bases, with 18 bases spanning the gap. DNA for the CDR3: TGTGCCAGCAGCCACCGACGGCAGGGTATAGCTTTCTTT. Protein: CASSHRRQGIAFF.